The 19 T cell receptor beta chains given below trace back to one sample, sequenced in a study of radiotherapy plus CTLA-4 blockade in lung cancer. TCRdb keeps only in-frame clones here, not all; method: immunoSEQ multiplex PCR. The sample carries 40,000 to 55,000 clones, more than 70% recorded once. The sample was peripheral blood, taken from a patient treated with radiotherapy plus ipilimumab. The receptors here all came from a human donor with non-small cell lung cancer whose response to radiotherapy plus ipilimumab could not be evaluated.

This clone was counted a few times. The chain is built from TRBV2 and TRBJ2-1; 11 positions match TRBD2. Germline-derived CDR1 and CDR2 are SNHLY and FYNNEI. The CDR3 consists of 14 residues. V lost 7 bases, J lost 4 bases, and 3 bases stayed unmatched. The chain's CDR3 is CASNRLAGYNEQFF. In DNA form, the CDR3 reads TGTGCCAGCAATCGACTAGCGGGGTACAATGAGCAGTTCTTC.

A few counts support this clone. The chain uses TRBV9 and TRBJ2-7; 10 nucleotides align to TRBD2. The CDR3 is 17 amino acids. Germline trimming cut 2 bases from V and 0 bases from J; bases unmatched to any gene: 8. Germline V lookup: CDR1 SGDLS, CDR2 YYNGEE. The CDR3 coding sequence is TGTGCCAGCAGCGTCTCTTTTACTAGCGGGGACTCCTACGAGCAGTACTTC. Translated: CASSVSFTSGDSYEQYF.

The chain joins TRBV9 to TRBJ2-3; maybe TRBD2 (6 bases). Germline CDR1 is SGDLS and CDR2 is YYNGEE. The V and J ends lost 0 bases and 3 bases respectively, with 11 bases between them. CDR3 length equals 15 residues. CDR3 protein: CASSVVGGWTDTQYF. The CDR3 DNA is TGTGCCAGCAGCGTAGTCGGGGGATGGACAGATACGCAGTATTTT.

The chain combines TRBV5-1 with TRBJ2-5, with D maybe TRBD1 (6 bases). CDR1 SGHRS and CDR2 YFSETQ come from the germline V gene. This CDR3 has 14 amino acids. V lost 3 bases and J 4 bases, leaving 13 bases between the germline ends. The CDR3 bases are TGCGCCAGCAGCTCTCGGACAGTTTTAGAGACCCAGTACTTC. Translated: CASSSRTVLETQYF.

The genes are TRBV28 and TRBJ2-5, with D perhaps TRBD2 (6 bases). Trimming removed 4 bases from V and 5 bases from J, with 17 bases in between. The CDR3 runs to 15 residues. CDR1 and CDR2 from the germline V gene are MDHEN and SYDVKM. The CDR3 here is CASSSPGAARETQYF. The DNA for the CDR3 is TGTGCCAGCAGTTCACCGGGAGCGGCACGGGAGACCCAGTACTTC. Combining the CDR3 with reference TRBV28 and TRBJ2-5 gives the whole variable domain DVKVTQSSRYLVKRTGEKVFLECVQDMDHENMFWYRQDPGLGLRLIYFSYDVKMKEKGDIPEGYSVSREKKERFSLILESASTNQTSMYLCASSSPGAARETQYFGPGTRLLVL.

There are a few counts of this clone. The chain recombines TRBV9 with TRBJ2-3, with a weak D call TRBD2 (7 bases). The CDR3 sequence is 14 residues long. CDR1 is SGDLS, CDR2 YYNGEE, per germline. V was pared by 4 bases and J by 4 bases, with 13 bases between. The CDR3 DNA follows: TGTGCCAGCAGCCCCCGGGGGGCTTCAGATACGCAGTATTTT. This translates into CASSPRGASDTQYF.

The CDR3 protein is CASSEGLSPEQYF. In nucleotides, the CDR3 is TGTGCCAGCAGCGAGGGACTATCCCCCGAGCAGTACTTC. The V and J genes are TRBV9 and TRBJ2-7; 7 bases line up with TRBD2. Germline V CDR1 and CDR2: SGDLS, YYNGEE. CDR3 length: 13 amino acids. After removal of 3 bases from V and 6 bases from J, the junction contained 6 bases not matched to a gene.

The chain uses TRBV18 and TRBJ2-7; TRBD1 is a possible D gene (6 bases). The CDR3 length is 15 residues. With 5 bases removed from V and 2 bases from J, the gap between germline ends came to 16 bases. Germline assignment: CDR1 KGHSH and CDR2 LQKENI. The CDR3 sequence: CASSAQGTEAYEQYF. DNA for the CDR3: TGTGCCAGCTCAGCACAGGGAACGGAGGCCTACGAGCAGTACTTC.

The rearrangement uses TRBV11-2 and TRBJ2-1; D is uncertain. The germline V and J ends were trimmed by 5 bases and 5 bases, with 19 bases remaining between them. The CDR3 is made up of 16 amino acids. Germline V gene lookup returns CDR1 SGHAT and CDR2 FQNNGV. The CDR3 region is CASSLQLPNHHNEQFF. In DNA, the CDR3 is TGTGCCAGCAGCCTACAGCTTCCCAATCACCACAATGAGCAGTTCTTC.

The sample holds a few counts of this clone. This chain joins TRBV7-3 and TRBJ2-2; 7 nucleotides agree with TRBD1. The CDR3 is 13 residues long. Germline CDR1 and CDR2: SGHTA and FQGTGA. The V and J ends lost 3 bases and 5 bases, in that order; junction bases with no gene match: 0. The CDR3 DNA reads TGTGCCAGCAGCTTGGGACAGACCGGGGAGCTGTTTTTT. Residues: CASSLGQTGELFF. Based on the CDR3 plus reference TRBV7-3 and TRBJ2-2, the full variable domain is GAGVSQTPSNKVTEKGKYVELRCDPISGHTALYWYRQSLGQGPEFLIYFQGTGAADDSGLPNDRFFAVRPEGSVSTLKIQRTERGDSAVYLCASSLGQTGELFFGEGSRLTVL.

The chain couples TRBV7-3 to TRBJ1-2; 12 nucleotides match TRBD1. V was pared by 5 bases and J by 6 bases, with 4 bases of the junction left unmatched. The CDR3 has 14 residues. Germline V gives CDR1 SGHTA, CDR2 FQGTGA. CDR3 sequence: CASSEGTGGDGYTF. The CDR3 DNA is TGTGCCAGCAGCGAGGGGACAGGGGGCGATGGCTACACCTTC.

The chain combines TRBV14 with TRBJ2-7; no definite D call. Germline V gene data show CDR1 as SGHDN and CDR2 as FVKESK. The CDR3 sequence is 14 residues long. Trimming left V 4 bases short and J 3 bases short, with 13 bases between. CDR3 residues: CASSLPGRSYEQYF. Written as DNA, the CDR3 is TGTGCCAGCAGCCTCCCCGGTAGGAGCTACGAGCAGTACTTC.

The chain uses TRBV7-2 and TRBJ2-1, with D perhaps matching TRBD2 (6 bases). V lost 0 bases and J 2 bases, leaving 8 bases between the germline ends. This CDR3 contains 15 residues. Germline values: CDR1 SGHTA, CDR2 FQGNSA. The CDR3: CASSLAGGTYNEQFF. The CDR3 DNA reads TGTGCCAGCAGCTTAGCCGGGGGTACCTACAATGAGCAGTTCTTC.

The CDR3 nucleotides read TGTGCCAGCAGTTTAGTTACTAGCGGATTTTACAATGAGCAGTTCTTC. It yields the protein CASSLVTSGFYNEQFF. V usage is TRBV28 and J usage is TRBJ2-1, with 8 bases lining up with TRBD2. Trimming at V came to 2 bases and at J to 4 bases, leaving 7 bases not matched to a gene. This CDR3 has 16 amino acids. In germline, CDR1 is MDHEN, CDR2 SYDVKM. Drawing the rest from reference TRBV28 and TRBJ2-1, the complete variable domain is DVKVTQSSRYLVKRTGEKVFLECVQDMDHENMFWYRQDPGLGLRLIYFSYDVKMKEKGDIPEGYSVSREKKERFSLILESASTNQTSMYLCASSLVTSGFYNEQFFGPGTRLTVL.

The chain has TRBV6-5 and TRBJ1-4; D might be TRBD1 (6 bases). Germline lookup yields CDR1 MNHEY and CDR2 SVGAGI. V lost 0 bases and J lost 12, with 17 bases in between. The CDR3 runs 15 residues. CDR3 amino acids: CASSYSAGGGKELFF. CDR3 nucleotides: TGTGCCAGCAGTTACTCGGCGGGGGGCGGGAAAGAACTGTTTTTT.

The chain joins TRBV29-1 to TRBJ1-2; D gene ambiguous. Trimming removed 4 bases from V and 0 bases from J, with 15 bases in between. The CDR3 runs to 15 residues. Germline values: CDR1 SQVTM, CDR2 ANQGSEA. This CDR3 reads CSVVWQAYPNYGYTF. The CDR3 nucleotides are TGCAGCGTTGTTTGGCAGGCTTACCCTAACTATGGCTACACCTTC.

The V gene is TRBV9, the J gene TRBJ2-2; D might be TRBD2 (5 bases). The V gene lost 0 bases and the J gene lost 4 bases, with 10 bases spanning the gap. The CDR3 spans 15 residues. Looked up from germline, CDR1 is SGDLS and CDR2 is YYNGEE. Here the CDR3 reads CASSVVSAPTGELFF. The CDR3 region has the DNA TGTGCCAGCAGCGTAGTTAGCGCGCCCACCGGGGAGCTGTTTTTT.

This clone was seen once. V and J are TRBV9 and TRBJ2-7, with no clear D. Germline V gene sequence: CDR1 SGDLS, CDR2 YYNGEE. Trimming took off 0 bases at V and 0 bases at J, with 10 bases between the two ends. The CDR3 has 15 amino acids. CDR3: CASSVAAVSSYEQYF. The DNA of the CDR3 is TGTGCCAGCAGCGTAGCTGCCGTGAGCTCCTACGAGCAGTACTTC.

The chain links TRBV4-3 to TRBJ2-1; 14 bases fit TRBD2. V was pared by 1 base and J by 7 bases, with 12 bases of the junction left unmatched. CDR3 length equals 19 residues. Per germline, CDR1 LGHNA and CDR2 YSLEER. CDR3 amino acids: CASSQVSGRGTSGGNEQFF. CDR3 bases: TGCGCCAGCAGCCAAGTTTCTGGACGGGGGACTAGCGGGGGTAATGAGCAGTTCTTC.